Presented here are 27 T cell receptor beta chains from one specimen sequenced in a study of T cells in Graves' hyperthyroidism and ophthalmopathy. Using RNA transcripts as the source, TCR beta CDR3 regions were amplified. During a first-round RT-PCR of the TCR CDR3, the HTBI primer set was used. Each CDR3 protein gets one entry after TCRdb re-called the multiplex PCR reads with MiXCR. The repertoire consists of over 300,000 distinct CDR3 sequences, with about an eighth occurring once and the leading ten covering 30% to 40%. The sequencing sample was made of blood. The origin of the receptors is a woman in her thirties or forties with Graves' ophthalmopathy.

This clonotype showed up just a few times. The rearrangement joins TRBV10-1 to TRBJ2-2; TRBD2 matches 11 bases. V gave up 3 bases and J gave up 6 bases; unmatched junction bases: 6. Per germline, CDR1 WNHNN and CDR2 SYGVQD (reference sequence). The CDR3 length is 16 residues. The DNA of the CDR3 is TGCGCCAGCAGTGAAACCCCGGGACTAGCGGCCGGGGAGCTGTTTTTT. Residues: CASSETPGLAAGELFF.

This clonotype was observed many times. The V and J genes are TRBV6-1 and TRBJ2-1, with D perhaps matching TRBD1 or TRBD2 (5 bases each). V was clipped by 7 bases and J by 8 bases, with 15 bases between them. This CDR3 has 13 amino acids. Germline V lookup: CDR1 MNHNS, CDR2 SASEGT. The CDR3 coding sequence is TGTGCCAGCATAAGACGGGACGCCCATGAGCAGTTCTTC. It yields the protein CASIRRDAHEQFF.

The J gene is TRBJ1-1, the V gene TRBV5-8; no firm D call. This CDR3 comprises 13 residues. Trimming took off 1 base at V and 7 bases at J, with 11 bases between the two ends. Germline values: CDR1 SGHTS, CDR2 YDEGEE. The CDR3 bases are TGTGCCAGCAGCTTGATGGGCCGACTTGAAGCTTTCTTT. Translation gives CASSLMGRLEAFF.

This clonotype was seen repeatedly, ten times or more. The chain is built from TRBV20-1 and TRBJ2-5, with TRBD2 matching 10 bases. Germline V lookup: CDR1 DFQATT, CDR2 SNEGSKA (reference sequence). V was clipped by 6 bases and J by 0 bases; unmatched bases: 7. This CDR3 comprises 15 residues. Here the CDR3 DNA reads TGCAGTGCGACCCGGACTAGCGGAAACCAAGAGACCCAGTACTTC. The encoded protein is CSATRTSGNQETQYF.

The table lists this clonotype with many counts. J is TRBJ1-1 and V is TRBV25-1; unclear D gene. V lost 4 bases and J lost 6, with 15 bases in between. Germline lookup yields CDR1 MGHDK and CDR2 SYGVNS. This CDR3 has 14 amino acids. The CDR3 bases are TGTGCCAGCAGTGGCCTGAGCCGGGATGCTGAAGCTTTCTTT. Residues: CASSGLSRDAEAFF.

About this clonotype itself: A read error may account for a junction end that differs from germline. This sequence joins TRBV12-3 or TRBV12-4 and TRBJ2-5, with unresolved D. The CDR3 is 14 amino acids. The CDR3 nucleotides read TGTACCAGCAGTCCAGAAGTATTTCCGGAGACCCAGTACTTC. Translation gives CTSSPEVFPETQYF.

This clonotype was detected many times. The chain has TRBV6-1 and TRBJ2-3; 11 bases are shared with TRBD1. The germline V gene encodes CDR1 MNHNS and CDR2 SASEGT. The CDR3 has 15 residues. The V segment lost 3 bases and the J segment 9 bases; nucleotides outside the gene matches: 8. The DNA for the CDR3 is TGTGCCAGCAGTGATTGGACAGGGGGCCGTGAGACGCAGTATTTT. Translated, it gives CASSDWTGGRETQYF.

This clonotype has a count of ten or more. This chain connects TRBV30 to TRBJ1-1; D remains unclear. CDR1 and CDR2 (germline): GTSNPN, SVGIG (reference sequence). V was clipped by 1 base and J by 5 bases, with 11 bases between them. This CDR3 has 13 residues. In nucleotides, the CDR3 is TGTGCCTGGAGTGGAGGGCTTGAGACTGAAGCTTTCTTT. It encodes CAWSGGLETEAFF. Drawing the rest from reference TRBV30 and TRBJ1-1, the complete variable domain is SQTIHQWPATLVQPVGSPLSLECTVEGTSNPNLYWYRQAAGRGLQLLFYSVGIGQISSEVPQNLSASRPQDRQFILSSKKLLLSDSGFYLCAWSGGLETEAFFGQGTRLTVV.

This clonotype showed up just a few times. The chain has TRBV11-1 and TRBJ2-7, with no clear D. This CDR3 has 13 amino acids. Germline loops: CDR1 SGHAT, CDR2 FQDESV (reference sequence). The V end was cut by 5 bases, the J end by 2 bases, with 10 bases between. The CDR3 DNA is TGTGCCAGCAGCCGAATGTCGGCCTACGAGCAGTACTTC. Residues: CASSRMSAYEQYF.

This clonotype showed up many times. J is TRBJ2-7 and V is TRBV30, with D perhaps TRBD1 or TRBD2 (6 bases each). The CDR3 has 12 amino acids. Trimming pared 2 bases from V and 2 bases from J, leaving 7 bases between. Germline loops: CDR1 GTSNPN, CDR2 SVGIG (reference sequence). Here the CDR3 DNA reads TGTGCCTGGAGTCGGGGGCCCTACGAGCAGTACTTC. Its translation is CAWSRGPYEQYF. Filled out from reference TRBV30 and TRBJ2-7, the complete variable domain reads SQTIHQWPATLVQPVGSPLSLECTVEGTSNPNLYWYRQAAGRGLQLLFYSVGIGQISSEVPQNLSASRPQDRQFILSSKKLLLSDSGFYLCAWSRGPYEQYFGPGTRLTVT.

Ten or more counts support this clonotype. V and J are TRBV6-5 and TRBJ1-6; no clear D gene. CDR3 size: 14 residues. Between the trimmed V and J ends, which lost 2 bases and 8 bases, there was a span of 10 bases. The germline V gene has CDR1 MNHEY and CDR2 SVGAGI. This CDR3 is CASSYREGYSPLHF. CDR3 coding DNA: TGTGCCAGCAGTTACCGGGAGGGATATTCACCCCTCCACTTT.

This clonotype was observed a handful of times. This chain links TRBV25-1 with TRBJ2-1; 10 nucleotides match TRBD2. This CDR3 has 16 residues. V lost 1 base, J lost 8 bases, and 8 bases stayed unmatched. The germline V gene encodes CDR1 MGHDK and CDR2 SYGVNS. CDR3 nucleotides: TGTGCCAGCAGTGAATTAAGCGGGAGGGCCGGGGATGAGCAGTTCTTC. Encoded protein: CASSELSGRAGDEQFF.

About this clonotype: A much larger clonotype is one base distant, so this may be a read error. The chain employs TRBV20-1 and TRBJ2-3; D possibly corresponds to TRBD2 (6 bases). The CDR3 is 15 residues long. CDR1 and CDR2 from the germline V gene are DFQATT and SNEGSKA (reference sequence). The CDR3 loop is CGARDLDYYTDTQYF. CDR3 nucleotides: TGCGGTGCTAGAGATTTGGACTACTACACAGATACGCAGTATTTT.

This clonotype was counted between two and nine times. The genes are TRBV7-8 and TRBJ1-1, with a weak D call TRBD1 (5 bases). The CDR3 has 16 residues. CDR1 and CDR2 (germline): SGHVS, FQNEAQ. Trimming left V 2 bases short and J 4 bases short, with 17 bases between. The CDR3 nucleotides read TGTGCCAGCAGCTTACTCCCAGGGATTGGCGGCACTGAAGCTTTCTTT. This gives the protein CASSLLPGIGGTEAFF. Based on the CDR3 plus reference TRBV7-8 and TRBJ1-1, the full variable domain is GAGVSQSPRYKVAKRGQDVALRCDPISGHVSLFWYQQALGQGPEFLTYFQNEAQLDKSGLPSDRFFAERPEGSVSTLKIQRTQQEDSAVYLCASSLLPGIGGTEAFFGQGTRLTVV.

This clonotype was counted many times. The chain recombines TRBV20-1 with TRBJ1-2; D gene ambiguous. The length of the CDR3 is 14 residues. In germline, CDR1 is DFQATT, CDR2 SNEGSKA (reference sequence). Between the trimmed V and J ends, which lost 1 base and 3 bases, there was a span of 12 bases. The CDR3 region has the DNA TGCAGTGCTAGAGGCGGGCCGTCTGACTATGGCTACACCTTC. Protein product: CSARGGPSDYGYTF.

The table lists this clonotype with a few counts. V is TRBV27 and J is TRBJ1-5; D remains ambiguous. Trimming left V 2 bases short and J 7 bases short, with 12 bases between. The germline CDR1 and CDR2 sequences are MNHEY and SMNVEV (reference sequence). The CDR3 length is 14 residues. The CDR3: CASSLMGFGQPQHF. The CDR3 DNA follows: TGTGCCAGCAGTTTAATGGGGTTTGGACAGCCCCAGCATTTT.

The J gene is TRBJ2-1, the V gene TRBV2, with 10 bases matching TRBD2. This CDR3 is 15 amino acids long. Trimming at V came to 7 bases and at J to 7 bases, leaving 10 bases not matched to a gene. Germline loops: CDR1 SNHLY, CDR2 FYNNEI. CDR3 DNA sequence: TGTGCCAGCACCATTAAGCGGGGGGGGGGAAATGAGCAGTTCTTC. Amino acids: CASTIKRGGGNEQFF. Full variable domain (rest looked up from reference TRBV2 and TRBJ2-1): EPEVTQTPSHQVTQMGQEVILRCVPISNHLYFYWYRQILGQKVEFLVSFYNNEISEKSEIFDDQFSVERPDGSNFTLKIRSTKLEDSAMYFCASTIKRGGGNEQFFGPGTRLTVL.

This clonotype was counted at least ten times. The V gene is TRBV20-1, the J gene TRBJ2-7; 16 bases agree with TRBD2. There are 16 residues in the CDR3. Per germline, CDR1 DFQATT and CDR2 SNEGSKA (reference sequence). Losses at the gene ends were 1 base for V and 7 bases for J; bases not matched to a gene: 7. The CDR3 sequence is CSARGGTSGGAEEQYF. CDR3 DNA sequence: TGCAGTGCTAGAGGGGGGACTAGCGGGGGGGCCGAGGAGCAGTACTTC.

This clonotype was seen at least ten times. V gene TRBV6-1 combines with J gene TRBJ2-1; D may be TRBD2 (5 bases). This CDR3 is 12 amino acids long. Germline V gene data show CDR1 as MNHNS and CDR2 as SASEGT. The V and J ends lost 5 bases and 9 bases respectively, with 11 bases between them. DNA for the CDR3: TGTGCCAGCAGTTTTTTGAGCGGTGAGCAGTTCTTC. Protein product: CASSFLSGEQFF.

This clonotype was seen ten or more times. The gene calls are TRBV25-1 and TRBJ1-2; the match to TRBD1 covers 10 bases. The CDR3 is 14 residues long. The germline V gene encodes CDR1 MGHDK and CDR2 SYGVNS. V shed 3 bases, J shed 6 bases, and the junction held 4 bases outside the gene matches. Here the CDR3 DNA reads TGTGCCAGCAGTGACGGGACAGGGGAGGATGGCTACACCTTC. Translated, it gives CASSDGTGEDGYTF.

This clonotype appeared a few times. This rearrangement joins TRBV7-9 to TRBJ2-1; D might be TRBD1 (5 bases). Per germline, CDR1 SEHNR and CDR2 FQNEAQ (reference sequence). The CDR3 contains 16 residues. V lost 7 bases and J 3 bases, leaving 19 bases between the germline ends. The CDR3 sequence: CASTFSIGVGYNEQFF. The CDR3 DNA reads as TGTGCCAGCACCTTCTCTATAGGGGTGGGCTACAATGAGCAGTTCTTC.

This clonotype was found many times. V gene TRBV10-3 combines with J gene TRBJ1-1; D is unresolved. Germline lookup yields CDR1 ENHRY and CDR2 SYGVKD. The CDR3 totals 10 residues. V shed 7 bases and J shed 7 bases, with 7 bases lying between them. Written as DNA, the CDR3 is TGTGCCATCATGGAGGGTGAAGCTTTCTTT. This gives the protein CAIMEGEAFF.

In this sample, this clonotype turned up many times. CDR3 residues: CATSRDGTIQGGDTQYF. CDR3 in DNA: TGTGCCACCAGCAGAGACGGGACAATCCAGGGAGGAGATACGCAGTATTTT. The chain joins TRBV15 to TRBJ2-3; D assignment may be TRBD1 or TRBD2 (6 bases each). Per germline, CDR1 LNHNV and CDR2 YYDKDF (reference sequence). V was clipped by 0 bases and J by 5 bases, with 18 bases between them. CDR3 size: 17 residues.

This clonotype showed up just a few times. The chain recombines TRBV29-1 with TRBJ2-5; D remains ambiguous. The V gene's germline CDR1 is SQVTM and CDR2 ANQGSEA. The CDR3 is 11 amino acids. V dropped 4 bases and J dropped 0 bases, with 3 bases sitting between them. Written as DNA, the CDR3 is TGCAGCGTTGGGTACCAAGAGACCCAGTACTTC. Its translation is CSVGYQETQYF. Together with reference TRBV29-1 and TRBJ2-5, the CDR3 gives the full variable domain: SAVISQKPSRDICQRGTSLTIQCQVDSQVTMMFWYRQQPGQSLTLIATANQGSEATYESGFVIDKFPISRPNLTFSTLTVSNMSPEDSSIYLCSVGYQETQYFGPGTRLLVL.

This clonotype was observed a few times. V is TRBV10-2 and J is TRBJ2-1; 9 bases agree with TRBD2. The J segment lost 4 bases and the V segment lost 0 bases, leaving 4 bases of the junction unmatched. Germline V lookup: CDR1 WSHSY, CDR2 SAAADI. CDR3 length: 16 amino acids. CDR3 loop: CASSESGGRVYNEQFF. CDR3 sequence (DNA): TGCGCCAGCAGTGAGTCAGGCGGGAGGGTTTACAATGAGCAGTTCTTC.

This clonotype appeared a few times. V is TRBV20-1 and J is TRBJ1-2, with a possible D match to TRBD1 (5 bases). Trimming shortened V by 6 bases and J by 2 bases, and 10 bases separated the two germline ends. Germline V gene lookup returns CDR1 DFQATT and CDR2 SNEGSKA (reference sequence). This CDR3 is built from 12 residues. The CDR3 nucleotides are TGCAGTGCCCCGACAGAAAACTATGGCTACACCTTC. Its translation: CSAPTENYGYTF.

J is TRBJ1-3 and V is TRBV2; 7 bases are a match to TRBD1. Germline CDR1 and CDR2: SNHLY and FYNNEI. The CDR3 is 14 amino acids. Trimming removed 6 bases from V and 5 bases from J; junction bases left unmatched: 7. Here the CDR3 DNA reads TGTGCCAGCAGGGGATCGACAGGGAGAAACACCATATATTTT. Its translation: CASRGSTGRNTIYF.